This T cell receptor (beta chain) was captured in a study of regulatory T cells in long-lasting Graves disease. This clonotype has a count of ten or more. Time point reported: newly diagnosed GD, antithyroid drugs for less than 3 months. Construction of the TCR library relied on RNA isolated from PBMCs. Assembly of TCR beta libraries relied on iRepertoire HTBI primers together with Arm-PCR of CDR3 regions. TCRdb passed the multiplex PCR reads through MiXCR, listing each CDR3 protein once. Altogether 300,000 to 400,000 distinct CDR3 sequences are present, 16% being singletons, with the ten largest covering 30%. CDR1 PRHDT and CDR2 FYEKMQ come from the germline V gene (reference sequence). V lost 6 bases, J lost 7 bases, and 8 bases stayed unmatched. The CDR3 extends over 14 amino acids. This sample was also put to use in a study of T cells in Graves' hyperthyroidism and ophthalmopathy.

The chain links TRBV13 to TRBJ1-4; 7 bases agree with TRBD1. The sequences come from peripheral blood mononuclear cells (PBMCs), collected at new diagnosis, from a patient treated with antithyroid drugs. This TCR came from a man between 40 and 49 years old with Graves disease. The CDR3: CASRATGAGEKLFF. Here the CDR3 DNA reads TGTGCCAGCAGGGCTACAGGGGCCGGTGAAAAACTGTTTTTT.